These 17 T cell receptor beta chains originate from one sample sequenced in a study of cytomegalovirus exposure and HLA in healthy donors. The PCR employed 60 Vbeta primers together with 13 Jbeta primers. Data came from immunoSEQ multiplex PCR; TCRdb stores just in-frame clones and leaves some out. The top ten hold about a tenth of the sample, which has around 120,000 clones, less than 75% seen once. The source material was PBMCs. The receptor set was obtained from a man aged 40-49 years in good health and CMV-seropositive.

A word on this clone: Mismatch with germline at one junction end may stem from a read error. The chain combines TRBV18 with TRBJ1-5; D is unresolved. Germline CDR1 is KGHSH and CDR2 is LQKENI. CDR3 length: 13 amino acids. CDR3 amino acids: CASSQNSNQPQNF. Written as DNA, the CDR3 is TGTGCCAGCTCACAAAATAGCAATCAGCCCCAGAATTTT. Complete variable domain (other parts from reference TRBV18 and TRBJ1-5): NAGVMQNPRHLVRRRGQEARLRCSPMKGHSHVYWYRQLPEEGLKFMVYLQKENIIDESGMPKERFSAEFPKEGPSILRIQQVVRGDSAAYFCASSQNSNQPQNFGDGTRLSIL.

The V gene is TRBV27, the J gene TRBJ2-5; the D is unclear. The last part of the DNA fits TRBJ2-7 better; the J call may be wrong. The CDR3 extends over 14 amino acids. CDR1 MNHEY and CDR2 SMNVEV come from the germline V gene (reference sequence). This CDR3 reads CASSLSSNFYEQYF. Here the CDR3 DNA reads TGTGCCAGCAGTTTATCGTCCAATTTCTACGAGCAGTACTTC.

The CDR3 is CASSRSGAGYQETQYF. As DNA, the CDR3 is TGCGCCAGCAGTCGATCAGGGGCCGGGTACCAAGAGACCCAGTACTTC. The V call is TRBV5-1, the J call TRBJ2-5; tentative D call: TRBD1 (6 bases). Germline assignment: CDR1 SGHRS and CDR2 YFSETQ. Trimming removed 5 bases at V and 0 bases at J, with 17 bases between. The CDR3 totals 16 residues.

The chain has TRBV5-1 and TRBJ1-2; 7 positions agree with TRBD1. CDR1 is SGHRS, CDR2 YFSETQ, per germline. The trim removed 0 bases at V and 6 bases at J, leaving 2 bases unmatched. The CDR3 consists of 13 residues. CDR3: CASSLGQGDGYTF. For the CDR3, the DNA is TGCGCCAGCAGCTTGGGGCAGGGGGATGGCTACACCTTC.

The chain's CDR3 is CASSQVPPAGPNEQFF. DNA for the CDR3: TGTGCCAGCAGCCAAGTCCCTCCGGCAGGGCCCAATGAGCAGTTCTTC. This chain connects TRBV14 to TRBJ2-1, with D possibly matching TRBD1 (5 bases). This CDR3 has 16 amino acids. Per the germline V gene, CDR1 is SGHDN and CDR2 is FVKESK. Trimming stripped 1 base from V and 6 bases from J, with 16 bases between. Full variable domain (rest looked up from reference TRBV14 and TRBJ2-1): EAGVTQFPSHSVIEKGQTVTLRCDPISGHDNLYWYRRVMGKEIKFLLHFVKESKQDESGMPNNRFLAERTGGTYSTLKVQPAELEDSGVYFCASSQVPPAGPNEQFFGPGTRLTVL.

The chain links TRBV6-5 to TRBJ2-7; TRBD1 aligns across 10 bases. Germline V gives CDR1 MNHEY, CDR2 SVGAGI. Germline trimming cut 2 bases from V and 4 bases from J; bases unmatched to any gene: 5. The CDR3 has 15 residues. This CDR3 is CASSYDRDRGYEQYF. The CDR3 nucleotides read TGTGCCAGCAGTTACGACCGGGACAGGGGATACGAGCAGTACTTC.

The rearrangement links TRBV28 to TRBJ2-4, with TRBD2 matching over 7 bases. The CDR3 loop spans 16 amino acids. The V gene end was trimmed by 6 bases and the J gene end by 1 base; junction bases not matched to a gene: 9. CDR1 MDHEN and CDR2 SYDVKM come from the germline V gene. CDR3 residues: CASRQTQGGAKNIQYF. The DNA of the CDR3 is TGTGCCAGCAGACAAACTCAGGGAGGGGCCAAAAACATTCAGTACTTC. The complete variable domain, with remaining parts taken from reference TRBV28 and TRBJ2-4, reads DVKVTQSSRYLVKRTGEKVFLECVQDMDHENMFWYRQDPGLGLRLIYFSYDVKMKEKGDIPEGYSVSREKKERFSLILESASTNQTSMYLCASRQTQGGAKNIQYFGAGTRLSVL.

The chain uses TRBV5-4 and TRBJ1-1; D is unresolved. The V and J ends lost 0 bases and 4 bases respectively, with 13 bases between them. This CDR3 has 15 amino acids. Germline V gene sequence: CDR1 SGHNT, CDR2 YYREEE (reference sequence). CDR3 nucleotide sequence: TGTGCCAGCAGCTTGGCCAGTGATGAGGCCACTGAAGCTTTCTTT. It yields the protein CASSLASDEATEAFF. Looking up the rest from reference TRBV5-4 and TRBJ1-1 gives the full variable domain: ETGVTQSPTHLIKTRGQQVTLRCSSQSGHNTVSWYQQALGQGPQFIFQYYREEENGRGNFPPRFSGLQFPNYSSELNVNALELDDSALYLCASSLASDEATEAFFGQGTRLTVV.

The J gene is TRBJ2-3, the V gene TRBV25-1; weak D call: TRBD2 (6 bases). V was shortened by 3 bases and J by 5 bases, with 21 bases between the two germline ends. The CDR3 has 17 residues. The germline gives CDR1 MGHDK, CDR2 SYGVNS. CDR3 residues: CASSDSFERRARDTQYF. The CDR3 DNA follows: TGTGCCAGCAGTGACTCCTTTGAACGGAGGGCCCGAGATACGCAGTATTTT.

The chain carries TRBV28 and TRBJ1-5; 8 nucleotides line up with TRBD1. This CDR3 has 14 residues. CDR1 is MDHEN, CDR2 SYDVKM, per germline. V shed 6 bases and J 7 bases; nucleotides not matched to a gene: 8. The CDR3 spells CASSFQGARQPQHF. In DNA form, the CDR3 reads TGTGCCAGCAGCTTTCAGGGGGCTCGGCAGCCCCAGCATTTT.

V gene TRBV4-2 combines with J gene TRBJ2-7, with 8 bases matching TRBD2. This CDR3 is built from 17 residues. The germline V gene encodes CDR1 LGHNA and CDR2 YNFKEQ. V shed 4 bases, J shed 1 base, and the junction held 12 bases outside the gene matches. The CDR3 nucleotides read TGTGCCAGCAGCCTTAAAAGCAGCGGGAGTAGTTCCTACGAGCAGTACTTC. This translates into CASSLKSSGSSSYEQYF.

This clone showed up just a few times. V and J are TRBV4-3 and TRBJ1-3; a weak D match, TRBD1 (6 bases). Germline-derived CDR1 and CDR2 are LGHNA and YSLEER. The CDR3 sequence is 14 residues long. The germline V and J ends were trimmed by 1 base and 3 bases, with 7 bases remaining between them. The CDR3 region is CASSQGTDGNTIYF. The CDR3 DNA sequence: TGCGCCAGCAGCCAAGGGACAGATGGAAACACCATATATTTT.

This clone was seen a few times. The V and J genes are TRBV2 and TRBJ2-7, with 7 bases that match TRBD1. This CDR3 contains 13 residues. Unmatched junction bases numbered 2, after V lost 5 bases and J lost 1 base. CDR1 and CDR2 from the germline V gene are SNHLY and FYNNEI. CDR3 bases: TGTGCCAGCAGTCAGGACAGGTCCTACGAGCAGTACGTC. It encodes CASSQDRSYEQYV.

As for this clone: Other nucleotide sequences from this sample produce the same CDR3. This chain links TRBV7-9 with TRBJ2-5, with TRBD2 matching 10 bases. The CDR3 length is 14 residues. Germline loops: CDR1 SEHNR, CDR2 FQNEAQ (reference sequence). V lost 5 bases, J lost 3 bases, and 3 bases stayed unmatched. The CDR3 DNA follows: TGTGCCAGCAGCCCGAGCGGGAGGGAAGAGACCCAGTACTTC. It yields the protein CASSPSGREETQYF. The variable domain in full, completed from reference TRBV7-9 and TRBJ2-5, reads DTGVSQNPRHKITKRGQNVTFRCDPISEHNRLYWYRQTLGQGPEFLTYFQNEAQLEKSRLLSDRFSAERPKGSFSTLEIQRTEQGDSAMYLCASSPSGREETQYFGPGTRLLVL.

This clone was seen only a few times. The CDR3 reads CASSLISTDTQYF. The CDR3 nucleotides read TGTGCCAGCAGCTTAATCTCGACAGATACGCAGTATTTT. The J gene is TRBJ2-3, the V gene TRBV7-2; D uncertain. This CDR3 is 13 amino acids long. The germline V gene encodes CDR1 SGHTA and CDR2 FQGNSA. V lost 2 bases and J 3 bases, leaving 6 bases between the germline ends.

This sequence joins TRBV15 and TRBJ1-5; D is unresolved. The germline CDR1 and CDR2 sequences are LNHNV and YYDKDF (reference sequence). Trimming removed 0 bases at V and 4 bases at J, with 7 bases between. This CDR3 comprises 14 residues. CDR3 residues: CATSRDRRNQPQHF. The DNA of the CDR3 is TGTGCCACCAGCAGAGATCGGAGGAATCAGCCCCAGCATTTT.

The chain combines TRBV12-5 with TRBJ2-3; D call uncertain. The CDR3 covers 15 residues. V was trimmed by 5 bases and J by 0 bases, leaving 12 bases between them. In germline, CDR1 is LGHNT, CDR2 FRNRAP. The CDR3, as DNA: TGTGCTAGTGGTCTGGGCGCTGCGAGCACAGATACGCAGTATTTT. Translated, it gives CASGLGAASTDTQYF.